Shown below are 23 T cell receptor beta chains from a single sample sequenced in a study of memory CD4+ T cells and cytomegalovirus serostatus. Clones were read by immunoSEQ multiplex PCR, and TCRdb kept only the in-frame ones, dropping some. Of 52,000 or so clones in the sample, 65% to 85% were seen once. Single viable CD3+CD4+CD8-CD45RO+ cells were sorted as the memory CD4+ T cells. Sequenced input: memory CD4+ T cells from blood. Source of these receptors: an adult in good health and CMV-seronegative.

This chain joins TRBV7-2 and TRBJ1-2, with 11 bases matching TRBD1. Germline V gene sequence: CDR1 SGHTA, CDR2 FQGNSA. The length of the CDR3 is 17 residues. The ends lost 8 bases at V and 5 bases at J; junction bases unmatched: 16. CDR3 DNA sequence: TGTGCCAGCGCCGGGGGACCCGGACAGGGGGCACGGTATGGCTACACCTTC. As protein: CASAGGPGQGARYGYTF.

The rearrangement links TRBV10-1 to TRBJ1-3; 8 bases are a match to TRBD1. CDR1 is WNHNN and CDR2 is SYGVQD in the germline V gene (reference sequence). Trimming cost V 2 bases and J 1 base; bases outside gene matches: 10. There are 18 residues in the CDR3. Here the CDR3 reads CASSEAGQGSESGNTIYF. The CDR3 bases are TGCGCCAGCAGTGAGGCAGGACAGGGAAGCGAGTCTGGAAACACCATATATTTT.

The J gene is TRBJ2-3, the V gene TRBV6-1, with 16 bases lining up with TRBD2. The germline V gene encodes CDR1 MNHNS and CDR2 SASEGT. The V gene end was trimmed by 7 bases and the J gene end by 7 bases; junction bases not matched to a gene: 5. This CDR3 region has 15 residues. The CDR3 nucleotides are TGTGCCAGCACGGGACTAGCGGGGGGGCCGAATACGCAGTATTTT. It specifies CASTGLAGGPNTQYF.

The rearrangement joins TRBV13 to TRBJ1-3; 9 positions match TRBD1. The CDR3 has 14 residues. Germline assignment: CDR1 PRHDT and CDR2 FYEKMQ (reference sequence). With 2 bases clipped from V and 6 bases from J, the junction kept 2 bases outside the gene matches. CDR3 sequence reads: CASSLRTGVNTIYF. DNA of the CDR3: TGTGCCAGCAGCTTACGGACAGGGGTAAACACCATATATTTT.

The chain couples TRBV28 to TRBJ1-2; D ambiguous. The CDR3 runs 16 residues. Looked up from germline, CDR1 is MDHEN and CDR2 is SYDVKM. The V end lost 7 bases, the J end lost 6 bases, and 24 bases lay between the germline ends. The CDR3 DNA sequence: TGTGCCAGCAAACGGGTTTCATTAAGAGGGTCTGATGGCTACACCTTC. Translated, it gives CASKRVSLRGSDGYTF.

The chain carries TRBV27 and TRBJ2-5; 14 nucleotides match TRBD2. V dropped 5 bases and J dropped 1; count of bases not matched to a gene: 6. The CDR3 runs to 17 residues. CDR1 and CDR2 (germline): MNHEY, SMNVEV (reference sequence). CDR3 loop: CASSPLGLAGGQETQYF. CDR3 nucleotide sequence: TGTGCCAGCAGTCCCCTCGGACTAGCGGGGGGCCAAGAGACCCAGTACTTC.

CDR3 region: CASSQVLAGMSQETQYF. The DNA for the CDR3 is TGTGCCAGCAGCCAAGTTCTAGCGGGGATGAGCCAAGAGACCCAGTACTTC. This chain connects TRBV14 to TRBJ2-5, with TRBD2 matching 9 bases. Germline CDR1 SGHDN, CDR2 FVKESK. V lost 1 base and J lost 1; bases outside the gene matches: 7. This CDR3 region has 17 residues.

This chain links TRBV19 with TRBJ2-7; D is perhaps TRBD1 (5 bases). CDR1 is LNHDA, CDR2 SQIVND, per germline (reference sequence). Between the trimmed V and J ends, which lost 1 base and 1 base, there was a span of 14 bases. This CDR3 region has 16 residues. The CDR3 protein is CASSIGGDSLSYEQYF. The CDR3 bases are TGTGCCAGTAGTATAGGAGGAGACAGTCTATCCTACGAGCAGTACTTC.

The rearrangement links TRBV5-6 to TRBJ1-2; maybe TRBD1 (6 bases). The CDR3 has 14 residues. CDR1 and CDR2 from the germline V gene are SGHDT and YYEEEE. V shed 5 bases and J shed 3 bases, with 14 bases lying between them. This CDR3 is CASRPTGNHYGYTF. The CDR3 nucleotides read TGTGCCAGCAGACCAACAGGGAACCACTATGGCTACACCTTC.

V is TRBV19 and J is TRBJ1-1; D perhaps matches TRBD1 (5 bases). CDR1 and CDR2 (germline): LNHDA, SQIVND (reference sequence). Trimming cost V 6 bases and J 3 bases, with 14 bases left between them. The CDR3 is made up of 14 amino acids. CDR3 nucleotides: TGTGCCAGTAGCAATCCCGGGGGATACACTGAAGCTTTCTTT. This encodes CASSNPGGYTEAFF.

The V call is TRBV11-2, the J call TRBJ2-5; TRBD1 matches at 10 bases. The junction had 8 bases not matched to a gene; V was cut back by 5 bases and J by 5 bases. There are 15 residues in the CDR3. Per germline, CDR1 SGHAT and CDR2 FQNNGV. The CDR3 is CASSPRQGAGETQYF. The CDR3 nucleotides read TGTGCCAGCAGCCCAAGACAGGGGGCGGGGGAGACCCAGTACTTC.

This clone was detected once. The V and J genes are TRBV18 and TRBJ1-2; 7 nucleotides agree with TRBD1. The CDR3 is 14 residues long. The J segment lost 5 bases and the V segment lost 6 bases, leaving 9 bases of the junction unmatched. From germline, CDR1 is KGHSH and CDR2 LQKENI. CDR3 in DNA: TGTGCCAGCTCGTACGACAGGGTCCTATATGGCTACACCTTC. It encodes CASSYDRVLYGYTF.

CDR3 in amino acids: CASSLVQDNSPLHF. Written as DNA, the CDR3 is TGTGCCAGCTCACTGGTCCAGGATAATTCACCCCTCCACTTT. The chain links TRBV18 to TRBJ1-6, with no clear D. Germline V lookup: CDR1 KGHSH, CDR2 LQKENI. The length of the CDR3 is 14 residues. The V end lost 4 bases, the J end lost 5 bases, and 9 bases lay between the germline ends.

This sequence joins TRBV18 and TRBJ2-7; tentatively, D is TRBD1 or TRBD2 (5 bases each). V was trimmed by 5 bases and J by 7 bases, leaving 21 bases between them. The CDR3 runs to 15 residues. CDR1 and CDR2 (germline): KGHSH, LQKENI. CDR3 DNA sequence: TGTGCCAGCTCAGCAACCCCGGGACCTACGTTAGAGCAGTACTTC. This gives the protein CASSATPGPTLEQYF.

V gene TRBV5-4 combines with J gene TRBJ2-7, with 7 bases identical to TRBD1. V lost 0 bases and J lost 6; bases outside the gene matches: 9. The CDR3 runs to 15 residues. Germline V gene data show CDR1 as SGHNT and CDR2 as YYREEE (reference sequence). The CDR3 protein is CASSLGGQFDREQYF. CDR3 sequence (DNA): TGTGCCAGCAGCTTGGGGGGACAGTTCGATCGCGAGCAGTACTTC.

The chain employs TRBV18 and TRBJ2-7; D unclear. The V gene lost 3 bases and the J gene lost 0 bases, with 6 bases spanning the gap. This CDR3 is built from 13 residues. The V gene's germline CDR1 is KGHSH and CDR2 LQKENI. CDR3 sequence: CASSPRSSYEQYF. CDR3 nucleotide sequence: TGTGCCAGCTCACCGCGAAGCTCCTACGAGCAGTACTTC.

Of note for this clone: Other DNA sequences in the sample encode the same CDR3. The chain uses TRBV2 and TRBJ1-2; no clear D gene. Germline lookup yields CDR1 SNHLY and CDR2 FYNNEI. The CDR3 extends over 12 amino acids. Trimming removed 5 bases at V and 5 bases at J, with 9 bases between. The CDR3 coding sequence is TGTGCCAGCAGTTTGGAGGGATATGGCTACACCTTC. It yields the protein CASSLEGYGYTF. Variable domain in full (rest from reference TRBV2 and TRBJ1-2): EPEVTQTPSHQVTQMGQEVILRCVPISNHLYFYWYRQILGQKVEFLVSFYNNEISEKSEIFDDQFSVERPDGSNFTLKIRSTKLEDSAMYFCASSLEGYGYTFGSGTRLTVV.

This chain joins TRBV4-1 and TRBJ2-2; D is unclear. There are 14 residues in the CDR3. The germline V and J ends were trimmed by 3 bases and 9 bases, with 14 bases remaining between them. From germline, CDR1 is MGHRA and CDR2 YSYEKL. Here the CDR3 reads CASSQARLTRELFF. The CDR3 DNA is TGCGCCAGCAGCCAGGCTCGTCTGACCCGGGAGCTGTTTTTT.

The V call is TRBV15, the J call TRBJ2-5; perhaps TRBD1 as D (5 bases). V gave up 5 bases and J gave up 4 bases, with 11 bases separating them. CDR1 and CDR2 from the germline V gene are LNHNV and YYDKDF (reference sequence). This CDR3 is built from 13 residues. DNA of the CDR3: TGTGCCACCAGCCGCGACAGCCTAGAGACCCAGTACTTC. Its protein is CATSRDSLETQYF.

The chain employs TRBV28 and TRBJ1-4; D is possibly TRBD1 (5 bases). Germline loops: CDR1 MDHEN, CDR2 SYDVKM. CDR3 size: 14 residues. The V and J ends lost 6 bases and 8 bases respectively, with 16 bases between them. The CDR3 spells CASSSTGGAEKLFF. As DNA, the CDR3 is TGTGCCAGCAGCTCGACCGGGGGTGCCGAAAAACTGTTTTTT.

V gene TRBV27 combines with J gene TRBJ2-1, with TRBD2 matching over 9 bases. V dropped 5 bases and J dropped 5; count of bases not matched to a gene: 10. Germline V gene lookup returns CDR1 MNHEY and CDR2 SMNVEV (reference sequence). This CDR3 comprises 16 residues. The CDR3 reads CASSPSPLAGHNEQFF. CDR3 sequence (DNA): TGTGCCAGCAGTCCCTCCCCACTAGCGGGTCACAATGAGCAGTTCTTC.

The J gene is TRBJ1-1, the V gene TRBV27; 8 nucleotides match TRBD1. The CDR3 covers 14 residues. V lost 6 bases to trimming and J lost 6 bases; unmatched junction nucleotides: 9. The germline gives CDR1 MNHEY, CDR2 SMNVEV (reference sequence). The CDR3 here is CASRKQGGFSEAFF. CDR3 nucleotide sequence: TGTGCCAGCAGGAAACAGGGGGGGTTTTCTGAAGCTTTCTTT.

This clone has a single count. This chain joins TRBV1 and TRBJ1-4; TRBD1 is the table's D call and was not checked against the DNA. TRBV1 is recorded as a pseudogene. The CDR3 covers 16 residues. The CDR3 sequence: CTSSPPPRDRGWKLFF. The CDR3 DNA reads as TGCACCAGCAGCCCCCCCCCTCGAGACAGGGGTTGGAAACTGTTTTTT.